This TCR beta chain was documented in a study of metastatic and nonmetastatic thyroid tumors (dated by TCRdb to about 2020). Looking at the study overall: Repertoires were compared across peripheral blood and tumor or nodule tissue samples from malignant and benign thyroid patients. Summary of the overall study and its limitations: TCR beta diversity was reported as significantly higher in malignant tumors than in benign nodules, in both blood and tumor samples.

This clone was seen only a few times. There is no known antigen for this receptor. No qualities accompany the bases; no much larger clone lies one base away. The library was made by PCR. Sequencing instrument: Illumina HiSeq 4000. The TCR beta-chain CDR3 region of each patient was profiled by high-throughput sequencing. In the source study's methods: A classifier to discriminate distant-metastatic papillary thyroid cancer patients was built from CDR3 differences across clinicopathological groups. To measure repertoire diversity the researchers used the Shannon index, while the Morisita-Horn index served to gauge how similar the tumor and blood repertoires were. TCRdb redid the processing of the public reads, applying fastp at Q25 and MiXCR, and retained in-frame beta chains. It is TCRdb's table, rather than the study itself, that gives the V and J calls and clone size. The sample records about 19,000 clones, roughly 25% of which are singletons. Of the sample, 2.5% to 3.5% is held by the ten largest clones.

None of the patients had been given any treatment before thyroid surgery. Patient clinical samples collected from about 2011 to 2018 were retrospectively analysed using T-cell receptor beta sequencing. At the junction V is shortened by 5 bases and J by 3 bases, with 14 bases in between. According to the germline V gene, CDR1 reads MNHNS and CDR2 reads SASEGT. Spanning cysteine to phenylalanine, the CDR3 consists of 15 amino acids. Only the CDR3 region is kept as DNA, spanning 45 bases read in frame from base 1. Sequencing input: blood. The sequence was collected from a male donor with papillary thyroid cancer or a benign thyroid nodule (not recorded which). Some clones in this sample may be carry-over from other donors' samples. The chain uses TRBV6-1 and TRBJ1-5; perhaps TRBD1 is the D gene, with 6 bases matching. The bases are TGTGCCAGCAGTAGGGGGGGACTCCTCAATCAGCCCCAGCATTTT. The encoded protein is CASSRGGLLNQPQHF.